A selection of T cell receptor beta chains follows, all from one sample in a study of blood T cell repertoires in COVID-19. Repertoires were generated with immunoSEQ multiplex PCR, while TCRdb's copy carries only in-frame clones and drops some. The sample records about 370,000 clones, roughly 86% being singletons. The sequenced sample consisted of peripheral blood. The receptors originated from a woman in her twenties or thirties with COVID-19, enrolled during active disease. Both conserved end residues are trimmed from each CDR3.

j_call v_call cdr3_aa
TRBJ2-1 TRBV28 ASRNVQGSSYNEQF
TRBJ1-2 TRBV27 ASSFSGGPYGYT
TRBJ2-1 TRBV5-1 ASSLALRRYNEQF
TRBJ1-5 TRBV5-4 ASSVDGSQPQH
TRBJ1-4 TRBV19 ATAGQANEKLF
TRBJ1-2 TRBV5-1 ASSLQGHPNYGYT
TRBJ2-3 TRBV29-1 SAAGGGEDTQY
TRBJ2-5 TRBV12-3/TRBV12-4 ASTPQGWETQY
TRBJ2-4 TRBV27 ASSLGQGKNIQY
TRBJ2-7 TRBV24-1 ATSDPAGGTYEQY
TRBJ1-5 TRBV28 ASSLTPRGNQPQH
TRBJ2-7 TRBV12-3/TRBV12-4 ASRGGESEQY
TRBJ2-1 TRBV30 AWGSAGGYNEQF
TRBJ2-3 TRBV5-1 ASSRGGTSTDTQY
TRBJ2-7 TRBV28 ASQTTGTSYEQY
TRBJ2-2 TRBV5-4 ASSFLAGVPGELF
TRBJ2-5 TRBV9 ASSVVGGSGETQY
TRBJ1-4 TRBV7-6 ASSFKRSEKLF
TRBJ2-1 TRBV18 ASSPIPWSSYNEQF
TRBJ2-1 TRBV9 ASSVEGRTSLAAYYNEQF
TRBJ2-7 TRBV6-5 ASRPGQGYEQY
TRBJ2-1 TRBV27 ASSWNGGSNEQF
TRBJ2-1 TRBV7-9 ASSLDAGVLNEQF
TRBJ2-7 TRBV9 ASSVHGFSYEQY
TRBJ1-1 TRBV3-1/TRBV3-2 ASSQGPNTEAF
TRBJ2-2 TRBV2 ASSPLRACTGELF
TRBJ1-1 TRBV29-1 SVVAGGFTEAF
TRBJ2-7 TRBV6-4 ASNIPGGGEQY
TRBJ1-1 TRBV7-9 ASSPLTEAF
TRBJ2-1 TRBV5-1 ASSWGQGGYNEQF
TRBJ2-7 TRBV5-4 ASSFGGGNYYEQY
TRBJ2-1 TRBV4-1 ASSQDRYEQF
TRBJ1-2 TRBV4-3 ASSQEGRGYGYT
TRBJ1-2 TRBV30 AWSARQGYYGYT
TRBJ1-1 TRBV5-8 ASSLEVEGLNTEAF